This record concerns one T cell receptor beta chain sequence. The CDR3 is cut off 3 residues early in the read; its end comes from the germline J gene. Some clones are missing from TCRdb's copy, which holds only in-frame ones; the method was immunoSEQ multiplex PCR. The data show 25,000 to 35,000 clones, and the top ten clones hold around 9.2%. This CDR3 has 15 residues. Trimming took off 5 bases at V and 4 bases at J, with 12 bases between the two ends. CDR1 and CDR2 (germline): SEHNR, FQNEAQ (reference sequence). This entry belongs to a study of T cells in women clearing cervical HPV infection. The clonotype originates from a woman aged 18 to 75 with a cervical HPV16 infection that either progressed to CIN3+ or cleared (not recorded which). The chain combines TRBV7-9 with TRBJ2-6; tentative D call: TRBD1 (5 bases). Sequencing was carried out using blood buffy coat. The CDR3 spells CASSRGRAGANVLTF. The DNA read from the CDR3 is TGTGCCAGCAGCAGGGGCAGGGCCGGGGCCAACGTC.